The clone carrying this T cell receptor beta chain was counted ten times or more. The sample is drawn from a study of regulatory T cells in long-lasting Graves disease. Building the TCR beta libraries relied on iRepertoire HTBI primers, and CDR3 regions underwent Arm-PCR. TCRdb re-called the multiplex PCR reads with MiXCR, one entry per CDR3 protein. The data hold under 300,000 distinct CDR3 sequences, with 18% observed a single time. Time point of the sample: newly diagnosed GD, antithyroid drugs for less than 3 months. RNA from PBMCs was the source of the TCR library. The CDR3 totals 13 residues. V dropped 5 bases and J dropped 8; count of bases not matched to a gene: 8. Looked up from germline, CDR1 is SGHTA and CDR2 is FQGNSA.

The TCR comes from a female donor with Graves disease. The input for sequencing was peripheral blood mononuclear cells (PBMCs), taken at new diagnosis, from a patient treated with antithyroid drugs. The chain is built from TRBV7-2 and TRBJ1-1; 7 nucleotides line up with TRBD1. The CDR3: CASSKRQGLEAFF. CDR3 sequence (DNA): TGTGCCAGCAGCAAACGACAGGGTCTAGAAGCTTTCTTT.